Below, one T cell receptor beta chain is given with its context. These data originate in a study of blood T cell repertoires in COVID-19. Study overall: Samples taken during acute and convalescent COVID-19 were collected in the United States, Italy and Spain.

Trimming removed 3 bases from V and 7 bases from J, with 10 bases in between. This CDR3 is built from 13 residues. CDR1 and CDR2 from the germline V gene are SNHLY and FYNNEI. The repertoire was sequenced with immunoSEQ multiplex PCR; TCRdb's copy has only in-frame clones and lacks some. The table has a few hundred thousand clones, roughly 87% seen once. Which cohort a participant joined came from the clinical history participants gave. The receptor was derived from a woman in her twenties or thirties who had recovered from COVID-19. What was sequenced was PBMCs or T cells enriched from blood (not recorded which). The J gene is TRBJ2-1, the V gene TRBV2, with D perhaps TRBD1 (5 bases). CDR3 DNA: TGTGCCAGCAGTGATTGGGGCAGGAATGAGCAGTTCTTC. Translation gives CASSDWGRNEQFF.